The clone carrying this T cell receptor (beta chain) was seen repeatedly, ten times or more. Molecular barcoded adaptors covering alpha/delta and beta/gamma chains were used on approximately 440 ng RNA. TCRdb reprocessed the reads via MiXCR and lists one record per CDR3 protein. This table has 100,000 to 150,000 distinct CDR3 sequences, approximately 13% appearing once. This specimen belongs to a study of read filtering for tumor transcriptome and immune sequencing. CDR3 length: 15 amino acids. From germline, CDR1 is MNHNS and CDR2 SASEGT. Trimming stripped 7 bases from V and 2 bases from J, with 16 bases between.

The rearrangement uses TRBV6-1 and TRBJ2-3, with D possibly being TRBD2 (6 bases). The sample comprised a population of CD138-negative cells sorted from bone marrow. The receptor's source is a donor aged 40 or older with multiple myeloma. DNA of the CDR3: TGTGCCAGCAAGGAGGGCCCGGGATACACAGATACGCAGTATTTT. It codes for CASKEGPGYTDTQYF.